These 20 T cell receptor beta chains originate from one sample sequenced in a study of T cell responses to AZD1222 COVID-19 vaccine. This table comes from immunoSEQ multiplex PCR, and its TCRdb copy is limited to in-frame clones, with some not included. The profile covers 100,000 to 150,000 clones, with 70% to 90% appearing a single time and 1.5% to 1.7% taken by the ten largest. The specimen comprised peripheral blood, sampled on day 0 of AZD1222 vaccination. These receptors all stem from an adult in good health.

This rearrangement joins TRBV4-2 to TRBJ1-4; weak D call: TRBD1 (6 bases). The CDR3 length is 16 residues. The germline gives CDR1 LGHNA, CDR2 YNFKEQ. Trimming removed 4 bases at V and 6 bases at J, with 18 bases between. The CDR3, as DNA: TGTGCCAGCAGCCGAGGAACGGGGGCGGGCGATGAAAAACTGTTTTTT. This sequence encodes CASSRGTGAGDEKLFF.

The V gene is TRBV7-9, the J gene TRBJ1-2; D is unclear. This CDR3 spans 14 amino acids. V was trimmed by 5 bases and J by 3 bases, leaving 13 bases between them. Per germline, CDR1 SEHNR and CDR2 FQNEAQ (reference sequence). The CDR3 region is CASSPGRLHYGYTF. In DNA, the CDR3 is TGTGCCAGCAGCCCTGGACGGCTTCACTATGGCTACACCTTC.

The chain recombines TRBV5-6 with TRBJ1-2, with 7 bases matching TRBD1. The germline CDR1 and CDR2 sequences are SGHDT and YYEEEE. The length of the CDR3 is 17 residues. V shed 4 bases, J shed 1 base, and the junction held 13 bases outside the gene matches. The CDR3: CASSQGLWDSLNYGYTF. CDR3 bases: TGTGCCAGCAGCCAGGGGCTCTGGGACAGCCTTAACTATGGCTACACCTTC.

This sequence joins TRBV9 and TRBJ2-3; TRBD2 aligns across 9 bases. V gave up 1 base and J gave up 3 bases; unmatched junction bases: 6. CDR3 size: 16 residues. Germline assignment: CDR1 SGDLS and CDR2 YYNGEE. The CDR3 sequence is CASSVKVAGGTDTQYF. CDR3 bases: TGTGCCAGCAGCGTAAAGGTTGCGGGAGGGACAGATACGCAGTATTTT.

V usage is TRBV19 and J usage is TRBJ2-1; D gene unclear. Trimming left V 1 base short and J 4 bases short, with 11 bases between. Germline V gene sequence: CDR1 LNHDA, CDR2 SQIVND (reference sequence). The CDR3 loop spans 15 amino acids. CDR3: CASSIVGNVYNEQFF. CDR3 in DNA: TGTGCCAGTAGTATAGTGGGGAACGTATACAATGAGCAGTTCTTC.

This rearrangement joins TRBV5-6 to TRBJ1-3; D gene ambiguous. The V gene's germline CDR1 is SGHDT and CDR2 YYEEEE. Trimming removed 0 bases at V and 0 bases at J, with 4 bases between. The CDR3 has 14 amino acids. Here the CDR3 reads CASSLGISGNTIYF. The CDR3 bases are TGTGCCAGCAGCTTGGGGATCTCTGGAAACACCATATATTTT.

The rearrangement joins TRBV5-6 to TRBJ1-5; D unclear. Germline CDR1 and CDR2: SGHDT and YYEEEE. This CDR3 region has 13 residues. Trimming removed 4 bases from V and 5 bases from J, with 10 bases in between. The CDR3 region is CASSPRFDQPQHF. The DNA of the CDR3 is TGTGCCAGCAGCCCGAGGTTCGATCAGCCCCAGCATTTT.

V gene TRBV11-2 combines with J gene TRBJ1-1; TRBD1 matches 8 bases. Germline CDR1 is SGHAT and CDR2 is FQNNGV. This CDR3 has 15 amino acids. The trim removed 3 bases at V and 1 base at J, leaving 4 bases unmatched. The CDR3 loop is CASSFTGTGNTEAFF. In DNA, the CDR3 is TGTGCCAGCAGCTTCACCGGGACAGGGAACACTGAAGCTTTCTTT.

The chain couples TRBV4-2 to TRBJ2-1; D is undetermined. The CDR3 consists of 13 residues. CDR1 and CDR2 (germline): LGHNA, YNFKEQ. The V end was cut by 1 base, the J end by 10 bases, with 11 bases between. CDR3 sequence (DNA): TGTGCCAGCAGCCAAGGAGCCATCACGGAGCAGTTCTTC. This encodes CASSQGAITEQFF.

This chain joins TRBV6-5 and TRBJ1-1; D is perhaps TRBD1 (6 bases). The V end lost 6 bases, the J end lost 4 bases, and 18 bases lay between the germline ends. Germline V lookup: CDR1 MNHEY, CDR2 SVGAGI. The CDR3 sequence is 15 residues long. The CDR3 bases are TGTGCCAGCAGCCGCGGGGGGGGCGTCGGCACTGAAGCTTTCTTT. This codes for CASSRGGGVGTEAFF.

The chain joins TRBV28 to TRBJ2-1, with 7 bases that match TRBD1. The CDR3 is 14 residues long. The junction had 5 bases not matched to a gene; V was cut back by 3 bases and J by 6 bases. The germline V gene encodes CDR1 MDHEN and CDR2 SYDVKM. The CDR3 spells CASSFQGVSNEQFF. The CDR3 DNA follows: TGTGCCAGCAGTTTCCAGGGGGTTTCCAATGAGCAGTTCTTC.

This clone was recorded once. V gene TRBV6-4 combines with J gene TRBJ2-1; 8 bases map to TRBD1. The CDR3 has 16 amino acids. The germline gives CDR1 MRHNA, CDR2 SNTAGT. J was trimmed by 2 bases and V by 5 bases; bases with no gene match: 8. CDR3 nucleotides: TGTGCCAGCAGTCCCACACCGGACAGGGCCTACAATGAGCAGTTCTTC. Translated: CASSPTPDRAYNEQFF.

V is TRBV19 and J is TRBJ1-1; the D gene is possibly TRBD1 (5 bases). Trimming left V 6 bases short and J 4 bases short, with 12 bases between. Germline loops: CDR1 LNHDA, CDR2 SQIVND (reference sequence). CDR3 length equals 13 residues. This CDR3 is CASRHTGGTEAFF. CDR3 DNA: TGTGCCAGTAGGCACACCGGGGGCACTGAAGCTTTCTTT.

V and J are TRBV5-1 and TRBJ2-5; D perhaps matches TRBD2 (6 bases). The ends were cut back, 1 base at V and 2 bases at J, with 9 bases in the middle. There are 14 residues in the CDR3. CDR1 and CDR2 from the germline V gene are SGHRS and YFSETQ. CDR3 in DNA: TGCGCCAGCAGCTTGTTTGGGGGGCAAGAGACCCAGTACTTC. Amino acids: CASSLFGGQETQYF.

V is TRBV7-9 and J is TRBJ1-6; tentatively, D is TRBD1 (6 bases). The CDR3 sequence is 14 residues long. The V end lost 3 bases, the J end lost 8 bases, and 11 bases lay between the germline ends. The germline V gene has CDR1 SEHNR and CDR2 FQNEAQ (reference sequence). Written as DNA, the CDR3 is TGTGCCAGCAGCTTGGACAGCAGGCATTCACCCCTCCACTTT. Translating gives CASSLDSRHSPLHF.

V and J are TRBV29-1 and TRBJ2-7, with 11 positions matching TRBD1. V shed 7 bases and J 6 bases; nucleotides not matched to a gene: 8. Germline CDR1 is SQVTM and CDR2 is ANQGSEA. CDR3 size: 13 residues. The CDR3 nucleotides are TGCAGCGCAAAAGGACAGGGGGCGGGCGAGCAGTACTTC. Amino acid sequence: CSAKGQGAGEQYF.

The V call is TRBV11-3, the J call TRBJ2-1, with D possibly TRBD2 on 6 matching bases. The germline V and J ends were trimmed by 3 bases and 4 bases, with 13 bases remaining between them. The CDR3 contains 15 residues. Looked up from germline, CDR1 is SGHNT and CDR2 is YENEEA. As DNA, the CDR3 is TGTGCCAGCAGCTTCACCCTTAGCGGTTACAATGAGCAGTTCTTC. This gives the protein CASSFTLSGYNEQFF.

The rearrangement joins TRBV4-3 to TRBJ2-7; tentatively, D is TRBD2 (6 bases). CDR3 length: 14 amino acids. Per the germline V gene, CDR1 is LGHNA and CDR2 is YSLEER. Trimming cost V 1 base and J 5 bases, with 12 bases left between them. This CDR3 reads CASSQARGTHEQYF. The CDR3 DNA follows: TGCGCCAGCAGCCAAGCTCGGGGGACGCACGAGCAGTACTTC.

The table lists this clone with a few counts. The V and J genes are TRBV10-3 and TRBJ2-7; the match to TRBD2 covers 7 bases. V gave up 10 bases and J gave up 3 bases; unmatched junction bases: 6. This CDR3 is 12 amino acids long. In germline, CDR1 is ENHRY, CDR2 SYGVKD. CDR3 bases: TGTGCCACCGACGCGGGGGACTACGAGCAGTACTTC. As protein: CATDAGDYEQYF.

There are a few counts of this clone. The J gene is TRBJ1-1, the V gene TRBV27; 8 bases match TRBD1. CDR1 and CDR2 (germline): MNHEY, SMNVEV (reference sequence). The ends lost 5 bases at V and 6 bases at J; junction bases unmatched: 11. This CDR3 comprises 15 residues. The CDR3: CASSPMTGVTAEAFF. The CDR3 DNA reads TGTGCCAGCAGTCCGATGACAGGGGTTACCGCTGAAGCTTTCTTT.